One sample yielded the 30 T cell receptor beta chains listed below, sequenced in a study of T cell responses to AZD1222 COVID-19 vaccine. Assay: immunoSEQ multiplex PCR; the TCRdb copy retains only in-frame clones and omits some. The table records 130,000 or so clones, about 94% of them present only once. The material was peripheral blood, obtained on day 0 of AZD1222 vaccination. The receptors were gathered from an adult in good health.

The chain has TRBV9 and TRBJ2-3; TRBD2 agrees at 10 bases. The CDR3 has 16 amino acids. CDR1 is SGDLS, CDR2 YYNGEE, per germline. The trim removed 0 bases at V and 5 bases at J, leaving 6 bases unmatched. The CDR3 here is CASSVGPSGRIDTQYF. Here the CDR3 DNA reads TGTGCCAGCAGCGTAGGCCCTAGCGGGAGAATAGATACGCAGTATTTT.

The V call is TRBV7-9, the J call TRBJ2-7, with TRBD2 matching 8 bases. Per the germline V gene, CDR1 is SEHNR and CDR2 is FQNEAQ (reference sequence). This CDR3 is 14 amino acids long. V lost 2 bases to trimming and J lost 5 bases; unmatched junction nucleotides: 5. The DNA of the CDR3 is TGTGCCAGCAGCTTACCGGGGGGGCCTGACGAGCAGTACTTC. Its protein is CASSLPGGPDEQYF.

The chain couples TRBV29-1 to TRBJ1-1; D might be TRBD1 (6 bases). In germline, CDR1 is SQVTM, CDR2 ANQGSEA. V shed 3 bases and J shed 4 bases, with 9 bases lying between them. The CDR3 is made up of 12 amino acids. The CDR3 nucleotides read TGCAGCGTTGATGGGGGGCCCACTGAAGCTTTCTTT. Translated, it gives CSVDGGPTEAFF. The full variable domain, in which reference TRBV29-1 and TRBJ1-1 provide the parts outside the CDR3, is SAVISQKPSRDICQRGTSLTIQCQVDSQVTMMFWYRQQPGQSLTLIATANQGSEATYESGFVIDKFPISRPNLTFSTLTVSNMSPEDSSIYLCSVDGGPTEAFFGQGTRLTVV.

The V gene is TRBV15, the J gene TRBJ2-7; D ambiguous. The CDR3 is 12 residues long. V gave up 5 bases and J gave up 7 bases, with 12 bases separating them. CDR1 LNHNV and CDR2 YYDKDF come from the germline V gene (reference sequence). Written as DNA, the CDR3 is TGTGCCACCAGCCCTGATGGGTGGGAGCAGTACTTC. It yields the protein CATSPDGWEQYF.

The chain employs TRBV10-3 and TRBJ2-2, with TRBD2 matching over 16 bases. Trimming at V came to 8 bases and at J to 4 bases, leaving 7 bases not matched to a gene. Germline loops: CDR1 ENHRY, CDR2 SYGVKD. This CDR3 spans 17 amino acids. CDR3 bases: TGTGCCATCGCTGGGACTAGCGGGGGGGCTGGCACCGGGGAGCTGTTTTTT. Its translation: CAIAGTSGGAGTGELFF.

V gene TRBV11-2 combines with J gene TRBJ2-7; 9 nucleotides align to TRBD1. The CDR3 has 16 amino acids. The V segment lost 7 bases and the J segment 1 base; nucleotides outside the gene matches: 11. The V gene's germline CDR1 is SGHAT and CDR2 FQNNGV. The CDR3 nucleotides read TGTGCCAGCACCCCACCCGGGACAGGGAGATCCTACGAGCAGTACTTC. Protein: CASTPPGTGRSYEQYF.

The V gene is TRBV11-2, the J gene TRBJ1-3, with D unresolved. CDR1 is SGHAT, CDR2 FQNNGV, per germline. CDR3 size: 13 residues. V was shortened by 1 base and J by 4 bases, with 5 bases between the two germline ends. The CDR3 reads CASSLGTGNTIYF. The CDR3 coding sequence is TGTGCCAGCAGCTTAGGAACCGGAAACACCATATATTTT.

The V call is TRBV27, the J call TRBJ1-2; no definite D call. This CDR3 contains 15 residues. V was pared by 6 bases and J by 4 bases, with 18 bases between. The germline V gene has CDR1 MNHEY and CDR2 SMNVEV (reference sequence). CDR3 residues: CASRLKGWAGYGYTF. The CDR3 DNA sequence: TGTGCCAGCAGACTTAAGGGTTGGGCGGGCTATGGCTACACCTTC.

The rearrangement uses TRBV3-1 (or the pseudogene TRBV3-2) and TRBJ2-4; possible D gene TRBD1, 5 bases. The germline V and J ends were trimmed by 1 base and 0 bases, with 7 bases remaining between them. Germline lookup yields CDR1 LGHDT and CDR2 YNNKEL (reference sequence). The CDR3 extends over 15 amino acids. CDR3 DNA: TGTGCCAGCAGCCAAGGGGGCCTAGCCAAAAACATTCAGTACTTC. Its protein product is CASSQGGLAKNIQYF.

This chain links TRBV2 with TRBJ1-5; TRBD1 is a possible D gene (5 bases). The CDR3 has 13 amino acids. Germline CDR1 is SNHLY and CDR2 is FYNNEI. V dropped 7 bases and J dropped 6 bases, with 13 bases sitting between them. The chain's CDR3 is CASISGFGQPQHF. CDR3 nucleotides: TGTGCCAGCATATCAGGGTTCGGTCAGCCCCAGCATTTT.

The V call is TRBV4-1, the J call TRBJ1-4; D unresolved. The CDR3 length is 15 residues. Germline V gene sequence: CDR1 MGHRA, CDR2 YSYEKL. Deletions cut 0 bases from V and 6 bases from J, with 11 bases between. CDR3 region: CASSQDGEGDEKLFF. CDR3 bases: TGCGCCAGCAGCCAAGATGGGGAGGGCGATGAAAAACTGTTTTTT.

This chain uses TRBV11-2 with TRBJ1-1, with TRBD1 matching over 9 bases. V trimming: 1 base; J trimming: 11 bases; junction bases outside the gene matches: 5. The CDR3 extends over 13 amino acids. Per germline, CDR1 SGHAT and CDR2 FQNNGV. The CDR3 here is CASSLGGQGMAFF. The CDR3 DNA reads TGTGCCAGCAGCTTAGGGGGACAGGGTATGGCTTTCTTT.

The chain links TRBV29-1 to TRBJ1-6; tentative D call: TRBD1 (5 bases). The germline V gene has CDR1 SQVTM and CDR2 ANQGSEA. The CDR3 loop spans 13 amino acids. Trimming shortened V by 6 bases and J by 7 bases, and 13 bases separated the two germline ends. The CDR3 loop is CSVGESGNSPLHF. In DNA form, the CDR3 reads TGCAGCGTGGGGGAGTCCGGGAATTCACCCCTCCACTTT.

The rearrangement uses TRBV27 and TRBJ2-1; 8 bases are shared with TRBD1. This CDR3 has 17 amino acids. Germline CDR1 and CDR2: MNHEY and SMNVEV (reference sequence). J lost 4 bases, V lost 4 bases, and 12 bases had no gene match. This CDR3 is CASSSYRTGSLYNEQFF. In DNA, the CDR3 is TGTGCCAGCAGTTCCTATCGGACAGGGTCCCTTTACAATGAGCAGTTCTTC.

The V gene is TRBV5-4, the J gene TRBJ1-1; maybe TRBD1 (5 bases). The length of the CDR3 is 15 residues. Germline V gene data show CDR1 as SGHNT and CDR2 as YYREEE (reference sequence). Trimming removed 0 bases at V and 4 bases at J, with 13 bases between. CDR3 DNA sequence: TGTGCCAGCAGCTTGGGGGGCGGTGTGAGCACTGAAGCTTTCTTT. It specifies CASSLGGGVSTEAFF.

CDR3 DNA sequence: TGCGCCAGCAGCCCCCCGAACGACTCCTATGGCTACACCTTC. Protein: CASSPPNDSYGYTF. The gene calls are TRBV5-1 and TRBJ1-2; D ambiguous. Germline loops: CDR1 SGHRS, CDR2 YFSETQ. CDR3 length equals 14 residues. V was pared by 4 bases and J by 4 bases, with 14 bases between.

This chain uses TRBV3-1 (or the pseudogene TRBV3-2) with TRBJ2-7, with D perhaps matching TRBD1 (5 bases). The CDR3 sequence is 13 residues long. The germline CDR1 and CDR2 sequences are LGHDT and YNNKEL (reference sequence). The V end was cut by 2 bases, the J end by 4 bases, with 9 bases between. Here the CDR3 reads CASSQRGRYEQYF. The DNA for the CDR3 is TGTGCCAGCAGCCAAAGGGGCCGGTACGAGCAGTACTTC.

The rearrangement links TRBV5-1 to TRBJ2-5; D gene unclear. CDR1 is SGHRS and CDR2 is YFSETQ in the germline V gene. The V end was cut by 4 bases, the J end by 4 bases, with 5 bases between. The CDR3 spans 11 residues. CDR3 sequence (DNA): TGCGCCAGCAGCGTATCAGAGACCCAGTACTTC. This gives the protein CASSVSETQYF.

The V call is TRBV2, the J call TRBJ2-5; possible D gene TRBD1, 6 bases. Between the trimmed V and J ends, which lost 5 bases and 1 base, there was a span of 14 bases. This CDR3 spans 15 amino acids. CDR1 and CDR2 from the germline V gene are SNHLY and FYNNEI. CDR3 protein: CASSTGIRRQETQYF. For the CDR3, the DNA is TGTGCCAGCAGTACAGGGATAAGGCGCCAAGAGACCCAGTACTTC.

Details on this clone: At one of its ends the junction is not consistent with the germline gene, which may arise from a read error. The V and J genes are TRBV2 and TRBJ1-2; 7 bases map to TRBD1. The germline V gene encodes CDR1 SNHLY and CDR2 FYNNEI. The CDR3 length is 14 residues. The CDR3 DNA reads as TGTGCCAGCAGAGAAGGGACAGCTAACTATGGCTACACCTTC. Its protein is CASREGTANYGYTF.

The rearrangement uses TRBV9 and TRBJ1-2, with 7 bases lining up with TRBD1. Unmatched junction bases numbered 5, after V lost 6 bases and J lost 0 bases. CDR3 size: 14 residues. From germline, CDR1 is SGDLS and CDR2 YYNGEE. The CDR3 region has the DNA TGTGCCAGCACCCAAGGGACAGCTAACTATGGCTACACCTTC. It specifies CASTQGTANYGYTF.

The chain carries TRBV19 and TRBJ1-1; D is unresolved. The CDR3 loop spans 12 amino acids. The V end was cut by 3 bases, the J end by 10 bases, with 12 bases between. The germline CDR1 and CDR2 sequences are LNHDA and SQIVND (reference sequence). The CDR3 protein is CASSIGTFTAFF. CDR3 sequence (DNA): TGTGCCAGTAGTATTGGAACATTCACAGCTTTCTTT.

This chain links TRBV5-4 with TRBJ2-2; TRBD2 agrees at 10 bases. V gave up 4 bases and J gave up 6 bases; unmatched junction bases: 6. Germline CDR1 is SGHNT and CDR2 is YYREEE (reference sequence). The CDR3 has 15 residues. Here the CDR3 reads CASSKLAGKAGELFF. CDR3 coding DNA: TGTGCCAGCAGCAAACTAGCGGGGAAGGCCGGGGAGCTGTTTTTT. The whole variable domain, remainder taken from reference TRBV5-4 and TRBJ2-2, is ETGVTQSPTHLIKTRGQQVTLRCSSQSGHNTVSWYQQALGQGPQFIFQYYREEENGRGNFPPRFSGLQFPNYSSELNVNALELDDSALYLCASSKLAGKAGELFFGEGSRLTVL.

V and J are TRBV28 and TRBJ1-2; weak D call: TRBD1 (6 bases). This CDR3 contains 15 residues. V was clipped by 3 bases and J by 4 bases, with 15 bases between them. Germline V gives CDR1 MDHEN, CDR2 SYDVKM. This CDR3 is CASSFGRGRSYGYTF. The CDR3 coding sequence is TGTGCCAGCAGTTTTGGCAGGGGCAGGAGCTATGGCTACACCTTC.

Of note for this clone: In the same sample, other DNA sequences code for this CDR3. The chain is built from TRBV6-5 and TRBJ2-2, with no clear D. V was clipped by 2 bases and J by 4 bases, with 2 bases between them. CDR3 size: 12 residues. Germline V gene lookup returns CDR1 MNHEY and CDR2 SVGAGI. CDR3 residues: CASSYGTGELFF. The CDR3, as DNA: TGTGCCAGCAGTTACGGCACCGGGGAGCTGTTTTTT.

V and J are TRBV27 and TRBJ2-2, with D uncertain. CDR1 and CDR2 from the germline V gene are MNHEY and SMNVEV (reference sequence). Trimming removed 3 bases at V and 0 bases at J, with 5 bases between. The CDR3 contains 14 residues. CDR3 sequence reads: CASSFYTNTGELFF. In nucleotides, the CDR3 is TGTGCCAGCAGTTTCTATACGAACACCGGGGAGCTGTTTTTT.

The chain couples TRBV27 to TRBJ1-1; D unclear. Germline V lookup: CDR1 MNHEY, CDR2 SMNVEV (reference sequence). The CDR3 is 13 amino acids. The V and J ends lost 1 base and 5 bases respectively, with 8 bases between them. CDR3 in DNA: TGTGCCAGCAGTTTATGGGCCGGGACTGAAGCTTTCTTT. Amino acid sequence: CASSLWAGTEAFF.

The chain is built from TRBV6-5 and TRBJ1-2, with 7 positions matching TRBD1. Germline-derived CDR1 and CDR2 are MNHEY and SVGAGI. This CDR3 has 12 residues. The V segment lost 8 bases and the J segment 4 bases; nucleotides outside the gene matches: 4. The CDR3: CASWTGLYGYTF. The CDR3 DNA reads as TGTGCCAGCTGGACAGGACTCTATGGCTACACCTTC.

In nucleotides, the CDR3 is TGTGCCAGCAGCCAAGTGCTGGGGTCGGACTATGGCTACACCTTC. Protein sequence: CASSQVLGSDYGYTF. J is TRBJ1-2 and V is TRBV3-1 (or the pseudogene TRBV3-2); D ambiguous. The CDR3 runs 15 residues. Germline V gives CDR1 LGHDT, CDR2 YNNKEL (reference sequence). Trimming left V 1 base short and J 3 bases short, with 12 bases between.

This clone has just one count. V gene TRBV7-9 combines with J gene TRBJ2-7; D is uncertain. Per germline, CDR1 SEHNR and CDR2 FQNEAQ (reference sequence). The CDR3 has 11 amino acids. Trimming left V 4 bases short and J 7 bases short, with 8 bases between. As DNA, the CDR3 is TGTGCCAGCAGCTCCTGGTGGGAGCAGTACTTC. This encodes CASSSWWEQYF.